Following are 15 T cell receptor beta chains from one sample sequenced in a study of shared clonotypes between healthy human individuals. TCRdb's table, derived via immunoSEQ multiplex PCR, lists solely in-frame clones and lacks some. The data contain roughly 2,500,000 clones, more than 85% of them singletons. Sequencing used naive CD4+ T cells from PBMCs. Stated subset: CD45RA+ positively selected. These receptor sequences come from a man aged 18 to 29 in good health. Some clones in this sample may be carry-over from other donors' samples.

This chain joins TRBV6-5 and TRBJ1-1; the D is unclear. Looked up from germline, CDR1 is MNHEY and CDR2 is SVGAGI. Trimming pared 0 bases from V and 8 bases from J, leaving 10 bases between. This CDR3 has 13 amino acids. The CDR3 nucleotides are TGTGCCAGCAGTTACTCTCAGGCCCAGGAAGCTTTCTTT. It translates to CASSYSQAQEAFF.

This chain connects TRBV6-6 to TRBJ2-5; the D gene is possibly TRBD1 (5 bases). The germline V gene has CDR1 MNHNY and CDR2 SVGAGI (reference sequence). The V and J ends lost 7 bases and 0 bases respectively, with 12 bases between them. The CDR3 spans 14 residues. The CDR3, as DNA: TGTGCCAGCACCTTGACAGAGTACCAAGAGACCCAGTACTTC. Protein product: CASTLTEYQETQYF.

Comment on this clone: This CDR3 is also generated by other DNA sequences in the sample. The V call is TRBV28, the J call TRBJ2-7; no clear D. The CDR3 has 13 amino acids. Germline CDR1 MDHEN, CDR2 SYDVKM. V shed 4 bases and J shed 2 bases, with 9 bases lying between them. The CDR3 protein is CASSSPTPYEQYF. DNA for the CDR3: TGTGCCAGCAGTTCCCCGACTCCCTACGAGCAGTACTTC. Combining the CDR3 with reference TRBV28 and TRBJ2-7 gives the whole variable domain DVKVTQSSRYLVKRTGEKVFLECVQDMDHENMFWYRQDPGLGLRLIYFSYDVKMKEKGDIPEGYSVSREKKERFSLILESASTNQTSMYLCASSSPTPYEQYFGPGTRLTVT.

This rearrangement joins TRBV28 to TRBJ2-7; 7 bases are a match to TRBD2. The germline V gene encodes CDR1 MDHEN and CDR2 SYDVKM. The V segment lost 6 bases and the J segment 7 bases; nucleotides outside the gene matches: 15. This CDR3 comprises 15 residues. The CDR3 here is CASRGTRDYVKEQYF. The CDR3 bases are TGTGCCAGCAGGGGGACGAGGGACTACGTTAAGGAGCAGTACTTC.

The V and J genes are TRBV5-1 and TRBJ2-7, with 8 bases lining up with TRBD1. Germline trimming cut 4 bases from V and 3 bases from J; bases unmatched to any gene: 6. This CDR3 has 14 amino acids. Germline CDR1 and CDR2: SGHRS and YFSETQ. The DNA for the CDR3 is TGCGCCAGCAGCGTTCTCGGACAGGGCTACGAGCAGTACTTC. Translating gives CASSVLGQGYEQYF.

This clone was detected once. Different DNA sequences within this sample yield the same CDR3. The V call is TRBV28, the J call TRBJ1-6, with D uncertain. Between the trimmed V and J ends, which lost 4 bases and 7 bases, there was a span of 2 bases. CDR1 and CDR2 from the germline V gene are MDHEN and SYDVKM. This CDR3 contains 11 residues. Here the CDR3 reads CASSSNSPLHF. The CDR3 nucleotides are TGTGCCAGCAGTTCGAATTCACCCCTCCACTTT.

The chain has TRBV18 and TRBJ1-2; D gene ambiguous. V lost 2 bases and J lost 3, with 10 bases in between. Germline V gives CDR1 KGHSH, CDR2 LQKENI. The CDR3 sequence is 14 residues long. CDR3 loop: CASSPIGSDYGYTF. CDR3 DNA sequence: TGTGCCAGCTCACCAATAGGGAGCGACTATGGCTACACCTTC.

V usage is TRBV25-1 and J usage is TRBJ2-3; a weak D match, TRBD2 (6 bases). V was shortened by 6 bases and J by 2 bases, with 15 bases between the two germline ends. This CDR3 is 15 amino acids long. Germline CDR1 reads MGHDK; CDR2 reads SYGVNS. The CDR3 sequence: CASRAGGSPTDTQYF. In DNA form, the CDR3 reads TGTGCCAGCAGGGCCGGGGGATCTCCCACAGATACGCAGTATTTT.

V gene TRBV18 combines with J gene TRBJ2-5; D may be TRBD1 (5 bases). Looked up from germline, CDR1 is KGHSH and CDR2 is LQKENI. This CDR3 is built from 14 residues. Trimming left V 2 bases short and J 4 bases short, with 11 bases between. This chain's CDR3 is CASSPMLQGETQYF. CDR3 coding DNA: TGTGCCAGCTCACCAATGCTGCAGGGAGAGACCCAGTACTTC.

The chain recombines TRBV5-1 with TRBJ1-2; 9 bases match TRBD1. CDR1 is SGHRS, CDR2 YFSETQ, per germline. There are 14 residues in the CDR3. V lost 4 bases to trimming and J lost 8 bases; unmatched junction nucleotides: 9. The CDR3 DNA sequence: TGCGCCAGCAGCCTTATAACAGGGGGCTCGGGCTACACCTTC. It codes for CASSLITGGSGYTF.

This chain joins TRBV30 and TRBJ2-7; 10 positions agree with TRBD1. V lost 0 bases to trimming and J lost 2 bases; unmatched junction nucleotides: 4. This CDR3 spans 15 amino acids. Germline values: CDR1 GTSNPN, CDR2 SVGIG (reference sequence). The CDR3 bases are TGTGCCTGGAGTGTACCGGGACAGGGGACCTACGAGCAGTACTTC. The encoded protein is CAWSVPGQGTYEQYF.

V and J are TRBV10-2 and TRBJ1-5, with a weak D call TRBD1 (6 bases). V lost 6 bases to trimming and J lost 6 bases, with 15 bases between them. Germline V gene lookup returns CDR1 WSHSY and CDR2 SAAADI. The CDR3 runs 14 residues. This CDR3 reads CASSATGSGQPQHF. The CDR3 nucleotides read TGCGCCAGCAGCGCAACAGGGTCGGGTCAGCCCCAGCATTTT.

This chain links TRBV7-2 with TRBJ2-2; TRBD1 might be the D (6 bases). The V gene's germline CDR1 is SGHTA and CDR2 FQGNSA. Trimming took off 5 bases at V and 3 bases at J, with 19 bases between the two ends. This CDR3 comprises 17 residues. CDR3 sequence reads: CASSPRSGHRDTGELFF. The CDR3 DNA sequence: TGTGCCAGCAGCCCCAGGAGTGGTCACAGGGACACCGGGGAGCTGTTTTTT. The full variable domain, rest sourced from reference TRBV7-2 and TRBJ2-2, is GAGVSQSPSNKVTEKGKDVELRCDPISGHTALYWYRQSLGQGLEFLIYFQGNSAPDKSGLPSDRFSAERTGGSVSTLTIQRTQQEDSAVYLCASSPRSGHRDTGELFFGEGSRLTVL.

This chain links TRBV28 with TRBJ2-1; D is ambiguous. CDR1 is MDHEN and CDR2 is SYDVKM in the germline V gene. The CDR3 length is 14 residues. Trimming cost V 8 bases and J 5 bases, with 16 bases left between them. The chain's CDR3 is CASSPADRDNEQFF. CDR3 in DNA: TGTGCCAGCTCCCCAGCAGATCGGGACAATGAGCAGTTCTTC.

The V call is TRBV11-3, the J call TRBJ2-3; D might be TRBD2 (5 bases). CDR3 size: 18 residues. CDR1 and CDR2 from the germline V gene are SGHNT and YENEEA. The ends were cut back, 3 bases at V and 4 bases at J, with 23 bases in the middle. The CDR3 region is CASSLTFSEATVADTQYF. The DNA of the CDR3 is TGTGCCAGCAGCTTGACATTTAGCGAGGCAACGGTCGCAGATACGCAGTATTTT.